This paragraph reports one T cell receptor beta chain. The clone's antigen remains unknown. No base-level quality is on record; no much larger clone is a single base apart. The trial excluded patients who had a history of autoimmune disease or who were on systemic immunosuppression. Peripheral blood for TCR sequencing was collected from all dose cohorts at baseline, on cycle 4 day 1, and on cycle 7 day 1. Samples were obtained from an open-label, multicenter, first-in-human phase I dose-escalation trial of ivuxolimab. Adults with locally advanced or metastatic melanoma, renal cell carcinoma, hepatocellular carcinoma or head and neck squamous cell carcinoma were enrolled in the trial. CD4+ and CD8+ T cells were sorted separately from peripheral blood before TCR sequencing. CDR1 is given as SEHNR and CDR2 as FQNEAQ, both from the germline V gene (reference sequence). The trim is 3 bases for V and 6 bases for J, with a gap of 15 bases between the germline ends. From its cysteine to its phenylalanine, the CDR3 spans 14 amino acids. Only the CDR3 DNA stays, 42 bases, in frame from base 1.

This record belongs to a study of OX40 agonist ivuxolimab in advanced cancers. For the study in its entirety: Ivuxolimab was a fully human IgG2 agonistic monoclonal antibody targeting the costimulatory receptor OX40 (CD134). Intravenous ivuxolimab was administered to patients every 2 weeks at six dose levels: 0.01, 0.1, 0.3, 1.5, 3 and 10 mg/kg. Among the roughly 54 dose-escalation patients, about 19 had hepatocellular carcinoma, approximately 15 melanoma, 9 renal cell carcinoma and 9 head and neck cancer. The dose-escalation cohort was 82.7% male with a mean age of approximately 60 years, ranging from about 20 to 80. Patients were allowed to have had prior anti-PD-1, anti-PD-L1 or anti-CTLA-4 therapy, and about 40% of the dose-escalation patients had been treated with checkpoint inhibitors. Partial responses occurred in three dose-escalation patients: two with cutaneous melanoma and one with hepatocellular carcinoma. Peripheral TCRbeta sequencing aimed to test whether ivuxolimab altered TCR sequence diversity and caused clonal T-cell expansion. The monotherapy dose-escalation portion (N ≈ 52 patients) of the phase I ivuxolimab trial is reported in the paper.

General conclusions and limits of the study: The antigen specificity of the peripheral T cells that underwent clonal expansion was not determined. At doses of 0.1 to 3.0 mg/kg, clonal expansion of both CD4+ and CD8+ blood T cells was observed from baseline to week 6. In the 0.1-3.0 mg/kg groups, partial responders had among the lowest normalized peripheral clonal expansion, particularly in CD8+ T cells. After ivuxolimab, expanded clones were on average more numerous among CD8+ T cells than among CD4+ T cells. Low levels of normalized T-cell clonal expansion were also seen in some patients who did not respond.

For sequencing of the TCRbeta CDR3 region, genomic DNA was extracted from the sorted cells. The immunoSEQ Assay was used for sequencing of TCRbeta CDR3 regions. In TCRdb, the immuneACCESS table is reduced to in-frame sequences with V and J assigned. These tables do not hold every clone; where another copy was compared, an unresolved V gene accounts for under half, and the others remain unexplained. In this sample the table shows roughly 76,000 clones, just under 85% of which occur a single time. The top ten constitute around 6.4% of the sample. The receptor was derived from an adult with an advanced solid tumor such as melanoma, head and neck, liver or kidney cancer. The chain couples TRBV7-9 to TRBJ2-7; TRBD2 could be the D gene, as 5 bases match. The starting material was CD4+ or CD8+ T cells sorted from blood, obtained in a trial of the OX40 agonist ivuxolimab. The nucleotide sequence is TGTGCCAGCAGCTTCGGGCGGAGTCGGGGCGAGCAGTACTTC. Its product reads: CASSFGRSRGEQYF.